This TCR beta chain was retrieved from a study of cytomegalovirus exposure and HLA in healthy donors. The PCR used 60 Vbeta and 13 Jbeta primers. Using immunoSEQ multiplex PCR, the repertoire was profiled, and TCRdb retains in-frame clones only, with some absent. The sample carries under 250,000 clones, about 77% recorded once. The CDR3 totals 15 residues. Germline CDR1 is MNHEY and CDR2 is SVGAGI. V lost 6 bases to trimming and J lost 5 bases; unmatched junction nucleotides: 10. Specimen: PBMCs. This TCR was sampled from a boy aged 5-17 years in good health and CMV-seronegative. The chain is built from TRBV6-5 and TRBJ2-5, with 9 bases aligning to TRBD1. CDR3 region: CASRPYTGGAETQYF. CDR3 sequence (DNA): TGTGCCAGCAGGCCCTACACAGGGGGCGCGGAGACCCAGTACTTC.